This T cell receptor beta chain came from a study of cytomegalovirus exposure and HLA in healthy donors. The overall study: One earlier analysis, a look at about 179 million T cells, found around 110 million unique TCR beta sequences.

This CDR3 region has 15 residues. From germline, CDR1 is LNHDA and CDR2 SQIVND (reference sequence). With 10 bases clipped from V and 3 bases from J, the junction kept 13 bases outside the gene matches. The PCR had 60 Vbeta and 13 Jbeta primers. Sequencing used immunoSEQ multiplex PCR; TCRdb keeps in-frame clones, though not all of them. The sample consists of 95,000 to 150,000 clones, about four fifths of them appearing once. As concerns this clone: Its antigen is not identified.

Findings and caveats of the study: Highly shared sequence variants in one cluster were likely a sequencing artifact. The investigators catalogued 150 to 200 TCR beta chains as cytomegalovirus-associated. Indistinguishability led to the exclusion of some V segments, TRBV6-2 and TRBV6-3 included.

This TCR came from a female donor in good health and CMV-seropositive. Sequenced: PBMCs. The rearrangement links TRBV19 to TRBJ2-7; TRBD1 aligns across 9 bases. Here the CDR3 DNA reads TGTGCCACCTCCCTCCAGGGGGACAGGGTCTACGAGCAGTACTTC. Its protein is CATSLQGDRVYEQYF.